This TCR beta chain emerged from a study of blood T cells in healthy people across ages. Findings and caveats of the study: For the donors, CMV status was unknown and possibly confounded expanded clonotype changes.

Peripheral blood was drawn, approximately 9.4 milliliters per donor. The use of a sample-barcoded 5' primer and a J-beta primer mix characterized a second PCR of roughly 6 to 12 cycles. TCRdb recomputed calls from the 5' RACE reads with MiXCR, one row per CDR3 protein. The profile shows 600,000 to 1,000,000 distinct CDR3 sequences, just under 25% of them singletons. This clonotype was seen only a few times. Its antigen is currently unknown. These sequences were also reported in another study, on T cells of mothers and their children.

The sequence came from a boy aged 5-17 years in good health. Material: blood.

Written as DNA, the CDR3 is TGTGCCAGCAGCGACCGACTAGCGGGAGCCTACGAGCAGTACTTC. This translates into CASSDRLAGAYEQYF. The chain carries TRBV5-5 and TRBJ2-7; TRBD2 matches at 12 bases. The germline gives CDR1 SGHKS, CDR2 YYEKEE (reference sequence). The CDR3 is 15 amino acids. After removal of 4 bases from V and 2 bases from J, the junction contained 4 bases not matched to a gene. Using reference TRBV5-5 and TRBJ2-7 for the parts outside the CDR3, the full variable domain is DAGVTQSPTHLIKTRGQQVTLRCSPISGHKSVSWYQQVLGQGPQFIFQYYEKEERGRGNFPDRFSARQFPNYSSELNVNALLLGDSALYLCASSDRLAGAYEQYFGPGTRLTVT.